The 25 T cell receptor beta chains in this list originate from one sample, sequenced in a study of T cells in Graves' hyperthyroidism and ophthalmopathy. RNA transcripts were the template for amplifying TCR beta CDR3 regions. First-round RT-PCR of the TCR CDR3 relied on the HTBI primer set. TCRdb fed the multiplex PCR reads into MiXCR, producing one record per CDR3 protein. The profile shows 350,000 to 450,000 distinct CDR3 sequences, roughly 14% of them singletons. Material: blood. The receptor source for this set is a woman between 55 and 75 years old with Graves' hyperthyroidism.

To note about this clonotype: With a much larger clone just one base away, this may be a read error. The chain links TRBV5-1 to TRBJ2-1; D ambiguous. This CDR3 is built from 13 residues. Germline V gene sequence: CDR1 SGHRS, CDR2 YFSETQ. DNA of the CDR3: TGCGCCACCAGCTTGGGTTTCTACAATGAGCAGTTCTTC. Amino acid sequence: CATSLGFYNEQFF.

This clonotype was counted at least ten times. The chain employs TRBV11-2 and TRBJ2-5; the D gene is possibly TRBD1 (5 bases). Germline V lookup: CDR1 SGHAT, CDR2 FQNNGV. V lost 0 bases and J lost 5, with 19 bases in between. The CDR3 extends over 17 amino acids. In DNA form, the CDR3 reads TGTGCCAGCAGCTTAGATCCGCCCGGACACGGACATGAGACCCAGTACTTC. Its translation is CASSLDPPGHGHETQYF. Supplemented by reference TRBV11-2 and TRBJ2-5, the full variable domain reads EAGVAQSPRYKIIEKRQSVAFWCNPISGHATLYWYQQILGQGPKLLIQFQNNGVVDDSQLPKDRFSAERLKGVDSTLKIQPAKLEDSAVYLCASSLDPPGHGHETQYFGPGTRLLVL.

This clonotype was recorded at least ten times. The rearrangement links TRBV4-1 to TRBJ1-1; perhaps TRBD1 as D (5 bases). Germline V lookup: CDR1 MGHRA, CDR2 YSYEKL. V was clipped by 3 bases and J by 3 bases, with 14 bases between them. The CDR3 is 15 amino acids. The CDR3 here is CASSQGYWGDTEAFF. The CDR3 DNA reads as TGCGCCAGCAGCCAGGGTTATTGGGGGGACACTGAAGCTTTCTTT.

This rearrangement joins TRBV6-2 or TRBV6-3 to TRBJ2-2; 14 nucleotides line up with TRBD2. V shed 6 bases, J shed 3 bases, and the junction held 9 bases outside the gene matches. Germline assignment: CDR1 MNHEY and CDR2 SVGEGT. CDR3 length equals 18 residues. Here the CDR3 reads CASSSGTSGSPYTGELFF. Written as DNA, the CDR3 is TGTGCCAGCAGCTCCGGGACTAGCGGGAGTCCGTACACCGGGGAGCTGTTTTTT.

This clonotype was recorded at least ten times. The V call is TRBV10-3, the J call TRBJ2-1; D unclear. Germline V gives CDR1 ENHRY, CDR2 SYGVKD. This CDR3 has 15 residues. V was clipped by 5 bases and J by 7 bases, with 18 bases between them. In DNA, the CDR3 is TGTGCCATCAGTAACCGGGCCCTGGCGGTAAATGAGCAGTTCTTC. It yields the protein CAISNRALAVNEQFF.

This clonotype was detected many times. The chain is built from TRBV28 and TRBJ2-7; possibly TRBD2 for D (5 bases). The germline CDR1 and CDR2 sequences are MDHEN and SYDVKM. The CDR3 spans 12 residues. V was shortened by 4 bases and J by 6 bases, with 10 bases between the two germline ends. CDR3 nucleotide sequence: TGTGCCAGCAGTTCGGGGTATCCCGAGCAGTACTTC. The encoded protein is CASSSGYPEQYF.

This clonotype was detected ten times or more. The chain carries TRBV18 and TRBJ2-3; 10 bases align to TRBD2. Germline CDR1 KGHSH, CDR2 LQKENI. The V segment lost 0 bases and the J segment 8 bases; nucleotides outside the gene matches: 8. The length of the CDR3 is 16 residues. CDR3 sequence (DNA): TGTGCCAGCTCACCACCTTCTAGCGGGAGAGACGGTACGCAGTATTTT. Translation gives CASSPPSSGRDGTQYF. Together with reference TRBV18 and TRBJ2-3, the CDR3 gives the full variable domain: NAGVMQNPRHLVRRRGQEARLRCSPMKGHSHVYWYRQLPEEGLKFMVYLQKENIIDESGMPKERFSAEFPKEGPSILRIQQVVRGDSAAYFCASSPPSSGRDGTQYFGPGTRLTVL.

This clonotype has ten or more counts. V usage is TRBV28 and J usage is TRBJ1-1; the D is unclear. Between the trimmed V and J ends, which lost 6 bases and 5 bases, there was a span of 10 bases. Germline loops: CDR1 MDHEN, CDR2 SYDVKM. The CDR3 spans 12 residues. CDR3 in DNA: TGTGCCAGCAGCTCCCCATCTACTGAAGCTTTCTTT. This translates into CASSSPSTEAFF.

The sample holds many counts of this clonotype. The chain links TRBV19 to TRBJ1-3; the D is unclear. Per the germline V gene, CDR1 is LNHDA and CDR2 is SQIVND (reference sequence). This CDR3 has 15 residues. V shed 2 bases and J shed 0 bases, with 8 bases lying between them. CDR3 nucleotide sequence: TGTGCCAGTAGTATACGGTCGTACTCTGGAAACACCATATATTTT. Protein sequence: CASSIRSYSGNTIYF.

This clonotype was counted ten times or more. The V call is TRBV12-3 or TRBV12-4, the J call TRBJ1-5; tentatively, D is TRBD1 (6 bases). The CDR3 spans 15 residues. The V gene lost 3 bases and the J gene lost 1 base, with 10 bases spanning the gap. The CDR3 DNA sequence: TGTGCCAGCAGTTTGGGGGGCTGGAGCAATCAGCCCCAGCATTTT. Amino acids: CASSLGGWSNQPQHF.

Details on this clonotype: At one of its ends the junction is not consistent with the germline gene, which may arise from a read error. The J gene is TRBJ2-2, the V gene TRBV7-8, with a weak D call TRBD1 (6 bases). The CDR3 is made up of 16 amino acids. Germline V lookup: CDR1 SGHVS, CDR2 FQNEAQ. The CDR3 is CASSLTGTQNTEELFF. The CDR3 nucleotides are TGTGCCAGCAGCTTAACCGGGACACAGAACACCGAGGAGCTGTTTTTT. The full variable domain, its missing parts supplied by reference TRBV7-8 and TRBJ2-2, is GAGVSQSPRYKVAKRGQDVALRCDPISGHVSLFWYQQALGQGPEFLTYFQNEAQLDKSGLPSDRFFAERPEGSVSTLKIQRTQQEDSAVYLCASSLTGTQNTEELFFGEGSRLTVL.

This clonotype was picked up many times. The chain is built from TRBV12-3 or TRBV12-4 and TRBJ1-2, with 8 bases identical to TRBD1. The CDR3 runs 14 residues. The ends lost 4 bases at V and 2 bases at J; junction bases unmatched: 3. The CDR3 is CASSSWTGNYGYTF. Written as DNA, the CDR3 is TGTGCCAGCAGTTCCTGGACAGGGAACTATGGCTACACCTTC.

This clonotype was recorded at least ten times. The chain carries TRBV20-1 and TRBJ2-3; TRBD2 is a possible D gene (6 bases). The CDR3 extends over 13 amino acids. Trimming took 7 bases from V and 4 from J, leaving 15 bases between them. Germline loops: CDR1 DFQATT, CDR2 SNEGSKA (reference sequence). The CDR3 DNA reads TGCAGTGTGGGCGGGACCGGGGCAGATACGCAGTATTTT. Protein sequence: CSVGGTGADTQYF.

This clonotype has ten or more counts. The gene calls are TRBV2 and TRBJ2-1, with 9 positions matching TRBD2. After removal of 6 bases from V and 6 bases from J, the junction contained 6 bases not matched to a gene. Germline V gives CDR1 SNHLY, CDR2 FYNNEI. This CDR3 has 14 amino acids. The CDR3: CASRPGTSFNEQFF. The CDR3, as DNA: TGTGCCAGCAGACCGGGGACTAGCTTCAATGAGCAGTTCTTC.

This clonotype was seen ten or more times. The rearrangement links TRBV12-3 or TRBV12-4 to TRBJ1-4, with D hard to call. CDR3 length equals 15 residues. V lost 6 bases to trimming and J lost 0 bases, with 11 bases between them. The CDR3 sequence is CASSREGSTNEKLFF. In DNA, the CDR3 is TGTGCCAGCAGCCGTGAGGGTTCAACTAATGAAAAACTGTTTTTT.

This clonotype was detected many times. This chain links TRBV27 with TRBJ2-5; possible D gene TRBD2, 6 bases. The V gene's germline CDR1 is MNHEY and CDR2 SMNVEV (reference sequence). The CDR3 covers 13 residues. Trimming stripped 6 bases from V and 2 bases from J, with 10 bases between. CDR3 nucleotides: TGTGCCAGCAGACCGGGACTGCAAGAGACCCAGTACTTC. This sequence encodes CASRPGLQETQYF.

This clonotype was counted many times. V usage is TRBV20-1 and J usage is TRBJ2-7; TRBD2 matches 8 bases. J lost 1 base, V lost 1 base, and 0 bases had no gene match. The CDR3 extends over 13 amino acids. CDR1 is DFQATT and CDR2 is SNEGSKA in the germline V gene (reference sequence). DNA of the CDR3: TGCAGTGCTAGAGCGGGAGGGTCCTACGAGCAGTACTTC. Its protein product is CSARAGGSYEQYF.

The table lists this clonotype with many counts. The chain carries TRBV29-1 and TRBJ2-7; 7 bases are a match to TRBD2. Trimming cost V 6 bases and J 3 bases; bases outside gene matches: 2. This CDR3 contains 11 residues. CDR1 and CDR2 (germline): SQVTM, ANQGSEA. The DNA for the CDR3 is TGCAGCGTGGGGGAGGGCTACGAGCAGTACTTC. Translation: CSVGEGYEQYF.

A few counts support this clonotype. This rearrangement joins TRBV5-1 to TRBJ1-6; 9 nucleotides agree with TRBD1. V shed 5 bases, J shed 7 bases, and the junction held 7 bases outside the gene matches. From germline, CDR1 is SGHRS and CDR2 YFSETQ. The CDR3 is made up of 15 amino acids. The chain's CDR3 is CASRPQTGGNSPLHF. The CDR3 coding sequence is TGCGCCAGCAGACCTCAGACAGGGGGAAATTCACCCCTCCACTTT.

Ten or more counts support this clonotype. CDR3 in amino acids: CASSLDSGDHEQYF. In nucleotides, the CDR3 is TGTGCCAGCAGTTTAGATAGCGGAGATCACGAGCAGTACTTC. The chain carries TRBV28 and TRBJ2-7; TRBD2 might be the D (6 bases). The V end lost 2 bases, the J end lost 5 bases, and 13 bases lay between the germline ends. Per germline, CDR1 MDHEN and CDR2 SYDVKM. The CDR3 length is 14 residues.

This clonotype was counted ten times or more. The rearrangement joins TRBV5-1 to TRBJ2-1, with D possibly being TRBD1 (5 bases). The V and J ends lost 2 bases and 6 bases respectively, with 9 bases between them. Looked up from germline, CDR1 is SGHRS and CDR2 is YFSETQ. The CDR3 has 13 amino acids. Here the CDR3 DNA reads TGCGCCAGCAGCTTTGGGGCTACCAATGAGCAGTTCTTC. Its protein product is CASSFGATNEQFF. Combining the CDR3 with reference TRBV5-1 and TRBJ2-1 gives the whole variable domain KAGVTQTPRYLIKTRGQQVTLSCSPISGHRSVSWYQQTPGQGLQFLFEYFSETQRNKGNFPGRFSGRQFSNSRSEMNVSTLELGDSALYLCASSFGATNEQFFGPGTRLTVL.

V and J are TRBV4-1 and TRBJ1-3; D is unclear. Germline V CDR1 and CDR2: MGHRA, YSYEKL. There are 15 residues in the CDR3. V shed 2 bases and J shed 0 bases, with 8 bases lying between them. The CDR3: CASSQFRISGNTIYF. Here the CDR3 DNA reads TGCGCCAGCAGCCAATTTCGCATCTCTGGAAACACCATATATTTT.

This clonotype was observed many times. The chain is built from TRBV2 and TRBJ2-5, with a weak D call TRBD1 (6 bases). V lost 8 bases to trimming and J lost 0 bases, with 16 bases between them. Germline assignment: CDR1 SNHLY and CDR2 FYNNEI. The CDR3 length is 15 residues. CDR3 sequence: CASSKQGMYQETQYF. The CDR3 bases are TGTGCCAGCTCTAAACAGGGAATGTACCAAGAGACCCAGTACTTC.

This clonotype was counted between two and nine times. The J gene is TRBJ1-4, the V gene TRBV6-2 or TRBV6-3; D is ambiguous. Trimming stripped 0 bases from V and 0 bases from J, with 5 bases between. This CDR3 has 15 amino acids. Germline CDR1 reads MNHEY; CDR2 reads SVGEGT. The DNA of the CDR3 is TGTGCCAGCAGTTACTCGAGGGCAACTAATGAAAAACTGTTTTTT. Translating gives CASSYSRATNEKLFF.

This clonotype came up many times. DNA of the CDR3: TGTGCCAGCACGTTAATATCAGGGTATCAGCCCCAGCATTTT. Translated, it gives CASTLISGYQPQHF. The J gene is TRBJ1-5, the V gene TRBV2, with D possibly matching TRBD1 (5 bases). The CDR3 sequence is 14 residues long. The germline V gene encodes CDR1 SNHLY and CDR2 FYNNEI. Deletions cut 7 bases from V and 5 bases from J, with 15 bases between.